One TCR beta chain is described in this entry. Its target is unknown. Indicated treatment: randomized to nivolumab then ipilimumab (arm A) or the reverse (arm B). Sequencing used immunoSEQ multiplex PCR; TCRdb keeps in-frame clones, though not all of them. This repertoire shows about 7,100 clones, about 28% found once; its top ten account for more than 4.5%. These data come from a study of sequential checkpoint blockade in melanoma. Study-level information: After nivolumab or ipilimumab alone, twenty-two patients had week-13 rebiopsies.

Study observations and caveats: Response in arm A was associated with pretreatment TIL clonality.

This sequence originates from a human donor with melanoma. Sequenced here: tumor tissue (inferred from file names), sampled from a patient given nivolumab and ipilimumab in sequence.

The CDR3 protein is CASSPHAGGPGELFF. The CDR3 DNA reads as TGTGCCAGCAGCCCCCACGCAGGTGGCCCCGGGGAGCTGTTTTTT. This rearrangement joins TRBV14 to TRBJ2-2, with D unclear. The germline V and J ends were trimmed by 4 bases and 6 bases, with 15 bases remaining between them. Germline V gene lookup returns CDR1 SGHDN and CDR2 FVKESK. This CDR3 has 15 residues.